The clone carrying this T cell receptor beta chain appeared a few times. Per the original data handling: Amplification of reference gene primers was used by the study to estimate nucleated cell counts. Only in-frame clones appear in the TCRdb table, and some are missing; sequencing was by immunoSEQ multiplex PCR. The DNA gave D and trimming, while V, J and clone size come from that table. The sample carries a few hundred thousand clones, around 90% recorded once. The sample is drawn from a study of blood T cell repertoires in COVID-19. The wider study: From the United States, Italy and Spain came samples of acute and convalescent COVID-19. Nucleic acid was either cDNA or gDNA, and it came from T cells, B-cell-depleted T cells, or PBMCs.

Source material: peripheral blood. This receptor was taken from a man between 18 and 29 years old with active or convalescent COVID-19.

The CDR3 loop is CASSLVGEWNSPLHF. The CDR3 DNA is TGTGCCAGCAGCTTGGTCGGGGAGTGGAATTCACCCCTCCACTTT. The rearrangement joins TRBV5-6 to TRBJ1-6; D not resolved. Germline V CDR1 and CDR2: SGHDT, YYEEEE. V lost 0 bases and J lost 7, with 11 bases in between. CDR3 length: 15 amino acids.